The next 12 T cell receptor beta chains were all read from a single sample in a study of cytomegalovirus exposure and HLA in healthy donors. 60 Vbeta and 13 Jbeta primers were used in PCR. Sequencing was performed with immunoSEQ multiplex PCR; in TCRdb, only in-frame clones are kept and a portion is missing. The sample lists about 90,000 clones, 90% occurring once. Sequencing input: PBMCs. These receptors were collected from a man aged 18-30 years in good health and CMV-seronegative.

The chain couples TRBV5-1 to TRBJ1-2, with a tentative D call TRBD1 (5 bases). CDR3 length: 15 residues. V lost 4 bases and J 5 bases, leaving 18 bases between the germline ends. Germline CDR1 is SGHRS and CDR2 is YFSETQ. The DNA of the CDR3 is TGCGCCAGCAGCATGCAGGCCAGGGAGGGGTATGGCTACACCTTC. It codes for CASSMQAREGYGYTF.

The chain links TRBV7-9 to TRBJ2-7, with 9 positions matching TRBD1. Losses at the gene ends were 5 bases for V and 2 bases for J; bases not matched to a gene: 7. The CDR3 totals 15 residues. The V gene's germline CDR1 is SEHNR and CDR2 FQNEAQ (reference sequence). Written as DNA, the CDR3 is TGTGCCAGCAGCCCCTACCGGGACAGGGCCTACGAGCAGTACTTC. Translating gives CASSPYRDRAYEQYF.

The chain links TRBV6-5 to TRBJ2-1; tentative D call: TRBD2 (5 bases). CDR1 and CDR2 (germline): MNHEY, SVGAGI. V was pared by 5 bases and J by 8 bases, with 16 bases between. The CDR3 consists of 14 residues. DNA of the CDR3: TGTGCCAGCAGTAACGAAGCGGTCTGGCATGAGCAGTTCTTC. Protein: CASSNEAVWHEQFF.

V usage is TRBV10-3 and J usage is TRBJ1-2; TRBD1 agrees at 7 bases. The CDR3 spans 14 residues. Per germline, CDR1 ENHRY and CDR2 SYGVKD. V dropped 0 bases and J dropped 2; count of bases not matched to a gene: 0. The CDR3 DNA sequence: TGTGCCATCAGTGAGTCGACAGGGAACTATGGCTACACCTTC. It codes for CAISESTGNYGYTF.

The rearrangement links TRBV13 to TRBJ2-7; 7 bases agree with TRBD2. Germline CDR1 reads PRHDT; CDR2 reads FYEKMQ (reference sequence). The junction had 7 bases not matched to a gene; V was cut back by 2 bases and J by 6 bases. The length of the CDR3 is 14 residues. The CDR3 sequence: CASSLPRPSGEQYF. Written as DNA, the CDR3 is TGTGCCAGCAGCTTACCCCGGCCTAGCGGCGAGCAGTACTTC.

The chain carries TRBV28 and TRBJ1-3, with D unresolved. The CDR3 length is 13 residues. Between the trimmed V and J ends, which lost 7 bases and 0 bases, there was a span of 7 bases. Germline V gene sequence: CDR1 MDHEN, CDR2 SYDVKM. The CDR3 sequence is CASKTLSGNTIYF. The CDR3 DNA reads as TGTGCCAGCAAGACTCTCTCTGGAAACACCATATATTTT.

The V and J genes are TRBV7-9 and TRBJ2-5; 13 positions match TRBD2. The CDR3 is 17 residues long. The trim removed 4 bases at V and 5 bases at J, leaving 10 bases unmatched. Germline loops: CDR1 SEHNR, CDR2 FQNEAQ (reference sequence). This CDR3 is CASSSPAGLAGVETQYF. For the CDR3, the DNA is TGTGCCAGCAGCTCCCCAGCCGGACTAGCGGGAGTGGAGACCCAGTACTTC.

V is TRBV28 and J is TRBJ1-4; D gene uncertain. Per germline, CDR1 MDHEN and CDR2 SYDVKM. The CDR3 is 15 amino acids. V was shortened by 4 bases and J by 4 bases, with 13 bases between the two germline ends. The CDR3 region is CASSSPGSLNEKLFF. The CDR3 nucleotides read TGTGCCAGCAGTTCCCCCGGGAGTCTTAATGAAAAACTGTTTTTT. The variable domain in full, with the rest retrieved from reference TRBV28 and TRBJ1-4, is DVKVTQSSRYLVKRTGEKVFLECVQDMDHENMFWYRQDPGLGLRLIYFSYDVKMKEKGDIPEGYSVSREKKERFSLILESASTNQTSMYLCASSSPGSLNEKLFFGSGTQLSVL.

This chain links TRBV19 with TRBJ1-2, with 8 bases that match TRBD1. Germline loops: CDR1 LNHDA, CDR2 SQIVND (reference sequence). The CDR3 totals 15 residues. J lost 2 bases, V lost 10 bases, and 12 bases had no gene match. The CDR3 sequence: CATNPFGTGNYGYTF. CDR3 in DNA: TGTGCCACTAATCCCTTCGGGACAGGAAACTATGGCTACACCTTC.

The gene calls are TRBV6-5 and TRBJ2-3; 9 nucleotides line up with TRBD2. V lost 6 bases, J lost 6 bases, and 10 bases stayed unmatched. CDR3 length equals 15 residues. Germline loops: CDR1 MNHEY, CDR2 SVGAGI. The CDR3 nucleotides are TGTGCCAGCAGCTCGGGACTAGCCCCCCGTGATACGCAGTATTTT. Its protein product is CASSSGLAPRDTQYF.

The CDR3 loop is CASSLRAGGGNEQFF. The CDR3 region has the DNA TGTGCCAGCAGCTTGCGAGCGGGAGGAGGTAATGAGCAGTTCTTC. The chain combines TRBV5-5 with TRBJ2-1, with 9 positions matching TRBD2. With 1 base clipped from V and 7 bases from J, the junction kept 6 bases outside the gene matches. Germline assignment: CDR1 SGHKS and CDR2 YYEKEE (reference sequence). The CDR3 totals 15 residues.

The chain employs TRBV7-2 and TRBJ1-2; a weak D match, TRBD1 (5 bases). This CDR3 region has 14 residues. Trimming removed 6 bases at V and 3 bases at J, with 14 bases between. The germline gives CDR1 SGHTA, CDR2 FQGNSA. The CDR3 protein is CASSPPQEYYGYTF. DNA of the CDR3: TGTGCCAGCAGTCCGCCACAGGAGTACTATGGCTACACCTTC.